This T cell receptor beta chain is drawn from a study of blood T cell repertoires in COVID-19. As for the study in general: From T cells, B-cell-depleted T cells, or PBMCs came the material, which was cDNA or gDNA.

The V and J ends lost 4 bases and 6 bases respectively, with 14 bases between them. CDR1 is MNHEY and CDR2 is SVGAGI in the germline V gene. The CDR3 runs 14 residues. Generated by immunoSEQ multiplex PCR, the TCRdb table keeps only in-frame clones and is missing some. Here the sample spans 380,000 or so clones, approximately 85% being singletons. The sequence came from a woman in her thirties or forties with acute COVID-19. The chain links TRBV6-5 to TRBJ2-3, with D maybe TRBD1 (5 bases). The sample consisted of PBMCs or T cells enriched from blood (not recorded which). For the CDR3, the DNA is TGTGCCAGCAGTTTTCGGACACCCCGTGATACGCAGTATTTT. Protein product: CASSFRTPRDTQYF.